The table lists the clone carrying this T cell receptor (beta chain) with a few counts. Its target is not known. The data were obtained in a study of chemoradiotherapy in HPV16-positive cancers. Broader study findings: Functional assays defining HPV-specific T cells used only a couple of HPV16-positive patients.

Trimming removed 0 bases at V and 7 bases at J, with 15 bases between. This CDR3 comprises 15 residues. Germline-derived CDR1 and CDR2 are SGDLS and YYNGEE. Assay used: immunoSEQ multiplex PCR; TCRdb lists only in-frame clones, some missing. The sample contains 800 to 1,000 clones, roughly 75% of which appear only once. Over chemoradiotherapy, repertoires were sampled more than once. This sequence originates from a human donor with HPV-associated anogenital cancer. This sample comprised tumor tissue, obtained from a patient who underwent chemoradiotherapy. This chain joins TRBV9 and TRBJ2-3, with a weak D call TRBD2 (5 bases). CDR3 DNA: TGTGCCAGCAGCGTAGGCCCACTACTAGATTATACGCAGTATTTT. This codes for CASSVGPLLDYTQYF.